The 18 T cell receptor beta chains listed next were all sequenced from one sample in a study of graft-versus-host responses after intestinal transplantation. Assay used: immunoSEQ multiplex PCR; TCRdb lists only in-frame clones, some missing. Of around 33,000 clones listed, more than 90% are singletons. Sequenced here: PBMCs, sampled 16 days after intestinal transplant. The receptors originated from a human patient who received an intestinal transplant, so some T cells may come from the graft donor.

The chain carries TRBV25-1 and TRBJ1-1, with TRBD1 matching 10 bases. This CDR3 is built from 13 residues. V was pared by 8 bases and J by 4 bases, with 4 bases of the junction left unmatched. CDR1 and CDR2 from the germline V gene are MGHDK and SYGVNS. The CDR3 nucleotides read TGTGCCAGCGGAGGGACAGGGGTCACTGAAGCTTTCTTT. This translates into CASGGTGVTEAFF.

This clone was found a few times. CDR3 region: CASSLYGTVEAFF. The CDR3 nucleotides read TGCGCCAGCAGCTTGTACGGGACAGTTGAAGCTTTCTTT. The rearrangement joins TRBV5-1 to TRBJ1-1, with TRBD1 identical over 7 bases. CDR3 size: 13 residues. Germline loops: CDR1 SGHRS, CDR2 YFSETQ. Unmatched junction bases numbered 4, after V lost 1 base and J lost 7 bases.

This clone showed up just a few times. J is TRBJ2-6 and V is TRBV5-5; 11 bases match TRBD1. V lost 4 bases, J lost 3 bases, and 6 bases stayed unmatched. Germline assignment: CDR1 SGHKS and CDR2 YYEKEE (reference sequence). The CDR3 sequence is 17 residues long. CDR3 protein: CASSPWTGGSGANVLTF. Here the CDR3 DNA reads TGTGCCAGCAGCCCTTGGACAGGGGGCAGTGGGGCCAACGTCCTGACTTTC. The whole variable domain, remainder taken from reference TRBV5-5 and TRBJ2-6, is DAGVTQSPTHLIKTRGQQVTLRCSPISGHKSVSWYQQVLGQGPQFIFQYYEKEERGRGNFPDRFSARQFPNYSSELNVNALLLGDSALYLCASSPWTGGSGANVLTFGAGSRLTVL.

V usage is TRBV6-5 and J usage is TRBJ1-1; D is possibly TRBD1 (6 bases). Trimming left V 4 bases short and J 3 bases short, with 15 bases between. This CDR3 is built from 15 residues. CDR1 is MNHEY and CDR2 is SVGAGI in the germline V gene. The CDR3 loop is CASSLSGVADTEAFF. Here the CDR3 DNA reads TGTGCCAGCAGTTTATCAGGGGTGGCGGACACTGAAGCTTTCTTT.

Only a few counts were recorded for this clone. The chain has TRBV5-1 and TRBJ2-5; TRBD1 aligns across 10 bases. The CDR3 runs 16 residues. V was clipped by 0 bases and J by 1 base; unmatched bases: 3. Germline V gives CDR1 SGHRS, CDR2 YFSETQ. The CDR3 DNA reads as TGCGCCAGCAGCTTGGGGGGGACAGGGGTCCAAGAGACCCAGTACTTC. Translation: CASSLGGTGVQETQYF.

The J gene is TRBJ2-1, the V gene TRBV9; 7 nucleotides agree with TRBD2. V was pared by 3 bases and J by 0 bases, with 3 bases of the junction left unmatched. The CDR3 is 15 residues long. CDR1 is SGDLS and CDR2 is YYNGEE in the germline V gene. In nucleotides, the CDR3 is TGTGCCAGCAGCGCCCTAGCGGTCTCCTACAATGAGCAGTTCTTC. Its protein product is CASSALAVSYNEQFF.

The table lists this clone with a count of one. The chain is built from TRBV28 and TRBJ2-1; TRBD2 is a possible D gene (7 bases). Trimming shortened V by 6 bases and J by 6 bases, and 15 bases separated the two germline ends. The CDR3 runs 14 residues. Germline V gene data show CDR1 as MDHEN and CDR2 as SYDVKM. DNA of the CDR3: TGTGCCAGCAGGCGCGGGGGCGGAATCAATGAGCAGTTCTTC. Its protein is CASRRGGGINEQFF.

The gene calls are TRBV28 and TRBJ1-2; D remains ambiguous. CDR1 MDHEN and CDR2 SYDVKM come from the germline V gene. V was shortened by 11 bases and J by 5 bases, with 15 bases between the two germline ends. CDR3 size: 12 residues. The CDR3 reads CAGQTTGYGYTF. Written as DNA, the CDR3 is TGTGCCGGGCAAACGACGGGGTATGGCTACACCTTC.

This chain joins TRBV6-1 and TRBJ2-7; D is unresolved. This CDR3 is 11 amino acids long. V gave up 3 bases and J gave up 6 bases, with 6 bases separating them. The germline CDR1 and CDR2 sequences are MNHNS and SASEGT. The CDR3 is CASSDTGEQYF. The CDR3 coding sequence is TGTGCCAGCAGTGACACGGGCGAGCAGTACTTC.

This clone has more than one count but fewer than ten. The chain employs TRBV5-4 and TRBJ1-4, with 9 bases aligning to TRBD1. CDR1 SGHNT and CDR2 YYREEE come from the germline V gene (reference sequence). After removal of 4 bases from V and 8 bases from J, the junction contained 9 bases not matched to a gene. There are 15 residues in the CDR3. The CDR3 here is CASSQLTGGNEKLFF. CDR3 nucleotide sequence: TGTGCCAGCAGCCAGCTGACAGGGGGAAACGAAAAACTGTTTTTT.

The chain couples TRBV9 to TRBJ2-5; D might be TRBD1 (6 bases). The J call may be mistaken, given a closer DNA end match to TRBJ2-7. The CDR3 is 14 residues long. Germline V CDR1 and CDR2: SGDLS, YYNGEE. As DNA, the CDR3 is TGTGCCAGCAGCCTACAGGGAAGGTCCTACGAGCAGTACTTC. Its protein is CASSLQGRSYEQYF.

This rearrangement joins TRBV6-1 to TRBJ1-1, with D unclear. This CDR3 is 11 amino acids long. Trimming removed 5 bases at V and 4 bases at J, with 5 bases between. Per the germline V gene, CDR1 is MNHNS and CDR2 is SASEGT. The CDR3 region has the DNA TGTGCCAGCAGTTCAGGCACTGAAGCTTTCTTT. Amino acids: CASSSGTEAFF.

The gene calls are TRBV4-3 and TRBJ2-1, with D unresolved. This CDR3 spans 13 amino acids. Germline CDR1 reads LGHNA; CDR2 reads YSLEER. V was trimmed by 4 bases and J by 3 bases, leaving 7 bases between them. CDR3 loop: CASSRNLYNEQFF. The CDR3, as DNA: TGCGCCAGCAGCCGGAATCTCTACAATGAGCAGTTCTTC.

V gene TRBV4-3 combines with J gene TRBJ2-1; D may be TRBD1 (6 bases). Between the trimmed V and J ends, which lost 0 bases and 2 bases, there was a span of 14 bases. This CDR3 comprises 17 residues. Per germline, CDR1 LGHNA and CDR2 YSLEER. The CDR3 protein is CASSQESGTSTYNEQFF. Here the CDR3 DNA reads TGCGCCAGCAGCCAAGAATCCGGGACATCAACCTACAATGAGCAGTTCTTC.

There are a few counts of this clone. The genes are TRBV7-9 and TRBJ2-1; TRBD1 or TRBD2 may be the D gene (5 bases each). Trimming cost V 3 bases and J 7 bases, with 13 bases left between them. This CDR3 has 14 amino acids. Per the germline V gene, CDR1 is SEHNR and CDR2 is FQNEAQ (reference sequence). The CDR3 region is CASSFGTPDNEQFF. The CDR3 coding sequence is TGTGCCAGCAGCTTCGGGACCCCGGATAATGAGCAGTTCTTC. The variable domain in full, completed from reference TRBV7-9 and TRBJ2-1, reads DTGVSQNPRHKITKRGQNVTFRCDPISEHNRLYWYRQTLGQGPEFLTYFQNEAQLEKSRLLSDRFSAERPKGSFSTLEIQRTEQGDSAMYLCASSFGTPDNEQFFGPGTRLTVL.

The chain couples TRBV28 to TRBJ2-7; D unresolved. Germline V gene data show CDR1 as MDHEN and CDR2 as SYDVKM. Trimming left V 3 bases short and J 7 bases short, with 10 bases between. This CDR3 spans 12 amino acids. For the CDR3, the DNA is TGTGCCAGCAGTTTTTCTCAGGCGGAGCAGTACTTC. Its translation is CASSFSQAEQYF.

CDR3 nucleotides: TGTGCTAGTGGTTTGGGGACTAGCGGGAGAACAGATACGCAGTATTTT. This sequence encodes CASGLGTSGRTDTQYF. The V gene is TRBV12-5, the J gene TRBJ2-3, with 13 bases aligning to TRBD2. V shed 1 base, J shed 3 bases, and the junction held 1 base outside the gene matches. Looked up from germline, CDR1 is LGHNT and CDR2 is FRNRAP. The CDR3 extends over 16 amino acids.

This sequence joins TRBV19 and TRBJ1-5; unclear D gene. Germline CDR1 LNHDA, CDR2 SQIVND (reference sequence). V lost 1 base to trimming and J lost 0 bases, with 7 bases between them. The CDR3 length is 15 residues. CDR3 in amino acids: CASSIVGNSNQPQHF. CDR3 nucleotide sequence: TGTGCCAGTAGTATAGTAGGAAATAGCAATCAGCCCCAGCATTTT. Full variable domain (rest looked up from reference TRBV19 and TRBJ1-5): DGGITQSPKYLFRKEGQNVTLSCEQNLNHDAMYWYRQDPGQGLRLIYYSQIVNDFQKGDIAEGYSVSREKKESFPLTVTSAQKNPTAFYLCASSIVGNSNQPQHFGDGTRLSIL.